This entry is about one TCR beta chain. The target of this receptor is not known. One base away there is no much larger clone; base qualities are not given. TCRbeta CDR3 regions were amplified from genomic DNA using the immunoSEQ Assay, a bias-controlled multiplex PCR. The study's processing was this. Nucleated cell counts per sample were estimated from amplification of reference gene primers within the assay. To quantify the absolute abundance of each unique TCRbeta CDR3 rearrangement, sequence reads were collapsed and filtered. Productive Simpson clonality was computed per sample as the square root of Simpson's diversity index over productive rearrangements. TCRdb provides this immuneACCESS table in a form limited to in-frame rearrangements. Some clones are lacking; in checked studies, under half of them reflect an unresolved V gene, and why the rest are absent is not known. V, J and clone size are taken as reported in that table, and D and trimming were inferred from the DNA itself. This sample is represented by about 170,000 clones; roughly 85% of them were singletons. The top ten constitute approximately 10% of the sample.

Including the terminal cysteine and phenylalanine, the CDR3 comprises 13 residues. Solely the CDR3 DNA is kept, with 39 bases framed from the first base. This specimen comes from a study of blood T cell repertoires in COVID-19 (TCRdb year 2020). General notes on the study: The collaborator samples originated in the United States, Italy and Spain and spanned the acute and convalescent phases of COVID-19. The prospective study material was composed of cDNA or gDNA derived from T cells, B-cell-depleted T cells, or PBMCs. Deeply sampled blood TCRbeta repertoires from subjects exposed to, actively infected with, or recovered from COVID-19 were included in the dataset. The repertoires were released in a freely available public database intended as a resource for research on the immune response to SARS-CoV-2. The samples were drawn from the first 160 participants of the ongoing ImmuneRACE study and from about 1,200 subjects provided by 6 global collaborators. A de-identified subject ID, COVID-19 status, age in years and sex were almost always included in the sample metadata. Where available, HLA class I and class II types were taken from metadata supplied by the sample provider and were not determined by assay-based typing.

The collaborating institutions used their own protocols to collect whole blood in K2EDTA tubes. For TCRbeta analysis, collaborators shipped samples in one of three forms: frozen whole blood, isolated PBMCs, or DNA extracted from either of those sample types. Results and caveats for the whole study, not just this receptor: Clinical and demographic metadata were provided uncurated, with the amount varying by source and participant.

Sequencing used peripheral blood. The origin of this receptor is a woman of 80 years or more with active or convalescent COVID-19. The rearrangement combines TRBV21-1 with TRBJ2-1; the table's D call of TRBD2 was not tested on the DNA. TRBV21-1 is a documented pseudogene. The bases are TGTGCCAGCAGCCAAGGAGGCAGGGAGGGCCAGTTCTTC. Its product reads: CASSQGGREGQFF.